A selection of T cell receptor beta chains follows, all from one sample in a study of blood T cell repertoires in COVID-19. Libraries were prepared by immunoSEQ multiplex PCR; TCRdb keeps only in-frame clonotypes and omits some of them. In the table there are about 170,000 clones, about 85% of which are singletons. What was sequenced was peripheral blood. These receptors were taken from an older woman with COVID-19, enrolled during active disease. Each CDR3 is given with its conserved first and last residue. D genes are given only for firm matches. Not all rows give a size; the values are once, few, many and, for expanded clones, a class.

D: TRBD2; V: TRBV29-1; J: TRBJ2-2; size: few; DNA: TGCAGCGGTAGGGAGGGAGACGGGGAGCTGTTTTTT; CDR3: CSGREGDGELFF
D: TRBD2; V: TRBV27; J: TRBJ2-7; size: once; DNA: TGTGCCAGCAGAGCGGGACGCTCCTACGAGCAGTACTTC; CDR3: CASRAGRSYEQYF
D: -; V: TRBV18; J: TRBJ1-4; size: -; DNA: TGTGCCAGCTCACCACCGGGGCAGCCTAGGGAAAAACTGTTTTTT; CDR3: CASSPPGQPREKLFF
D: -; V: TRBV15; J: TRBJ2-1; size: -; DNA: TGTGCCACCATGGGTCGGGTCAGGGGGGCCCGGGACTCCTACAATGAGCAGTTCTTC; CDR3: CATMGRVRGARDSYNEQFF
D: TRBD1; V: TRBV28; J: TRBJ1-1; size: once; DNA: TGTGCCAGCAGTGAGCTAACAAGGGGGCAAAACACTGAAGCTTTCTTT; CDR3: CASSELTRGQNTEAFF
D: -; V: TRBV3-1/TRBV3-2; J: TRBJ1-1; size: few; DNA: TGTGCCAGCAGCCAAAATAGTGGCACTGAAGCTTTCTTT; CDR3: CASSQNSGTEAFF
D: -; V: TRBV6-5; J: TRBJ1-4; size: -; DNA: TGTGCCAGCAGCTCGGGTAGGACAACTAATGAAAAACTGTTTTTT; CDR3: CASSSGRTTNEKLFF
D: -; V: TRBV7-2; J: TRBJ1-2; size: -; DNA: TGTGCCAGCAGCTTAGAAGGAGGGGCGGTCTATGGCTACACCTTC; CDR3: CASSLEGGAVYGYTF
D: -; V: TRBV24-1; J: TRBJ2-2; size: few; DNA: TGTGCCACCAGTGCCCCACGACGCAGCGCAAACCACGGGGAGCTGTTTTTT; CDR3: CATSAPRRSANHGELFF
D: -; V: TRBV30; J: TRBJ1-2; size: once; DNA: TGTGCCTGGAGTGCCGGACTAGTGGGCGGCTACACCTTC; CDR3: CAWSAGLVGGYTF
D: -; V: TRBV20-1; J: TRBJ1-2; size: -; DNA: TGCAGTGCCGTTAACAATGGCTACACCTTC; CDR3: CSAVNNGYTF
D: TRBD2; V: TRBV28; J: TRBJ2-7; size: once; DNA: TGTGCCAGCAGTTTAGGGGCGGGAGGGCTCTACGAGCAGTACTTC; CDR3: CASSLGAGGLYEQYF
D: -; V: TRBV5-1; J: TRBJ1-2; size: -; DNA: TGCGCCAGCAGCTTATTTACAGAGTATGGCTACACCTTC; CDR3: CASSLFTEYGYTF
D: -; V: TRBV6-5; J: TRBJ1-1; size: -; DNA: TGTGCCAGCATGCAGGGATCGCACACTGAAGCTTTCTTT; CDR3: CASMQGSHTEAFF
D: -; V: TRBV9; J: TRBJ1-2; size: -; DNA: TGTGCCAGCAGCGCGGCTCACGGGTCTGGCTACACCTTC; CDR3: CASSAAHGSGYTF
D: TRBD1; V: TRBV3-1/TRBV3-2; J: TRBJ1-4; size: -; DNA: TGTGCCAGCAGCCCCCGGCGGGACAGAAGTGAAAAACTGTTTTTT; CDR3: CASSPRRDRSEKLFF
D: -; V: TRBV13; J: TRBJ1-2; size: -; DNA: TGTGCCAGCAGCTTAGGAGGCGGGCCTCCGACCGCTGGCTACACCTTC; CDR3: CASSLGGGPPTAGYTF
D: -; V: TRBV18; J: TRBJ1-6; size: -; DNA: TGTGCCAGCTCACGGTCAGGGGAAGAATCACCCCTCCACTTT; CDR3: CASSRSGEESPLHF
D: -; V: TRBV11-2; J: TRBJ2-2; size: -; DNA: TGTGCCAGCATACTAAGTCGGGGAACCGGGGAGCTGTTTTTT; CDR3: CASILSRGTGELFF
D: TRBD2; V: TRBV7-2; J: TRBJ2-1; size: -; DNA: TGTGCCAGCAGCCAATCACTAGCGGGGGGCTACAATGAGCAGTTCTTC; CDR3: CASSQSLAGGYNEQFF
D: TRBD1; V: TRBV6-4; J: TRBJ2-1; size: -; DNA: TGTGCCAGCAGTAGAGCAGGGGGCTACAATGAGCAGTTCTTC; CDR3: CASSRAGGYNEQFF
D: -; V: TRBV2; J: TRBJ1-1; size: many; DNA: TGTGCCAGCAGTGAAGCTCCAGGCTTGAACACTGAAGCTTTCTTT; CDR3: CASSEAPGLNTEAFF
D: TRBD2; V: TRBV30; J: TRBJ2-3; size: few; DNA: TGTGCCTGGAGTGTCGGACTAGCGGGGGGCACAGATACGCAGTATTTT; CDR3: CAWSVGLAGGTDTQYF